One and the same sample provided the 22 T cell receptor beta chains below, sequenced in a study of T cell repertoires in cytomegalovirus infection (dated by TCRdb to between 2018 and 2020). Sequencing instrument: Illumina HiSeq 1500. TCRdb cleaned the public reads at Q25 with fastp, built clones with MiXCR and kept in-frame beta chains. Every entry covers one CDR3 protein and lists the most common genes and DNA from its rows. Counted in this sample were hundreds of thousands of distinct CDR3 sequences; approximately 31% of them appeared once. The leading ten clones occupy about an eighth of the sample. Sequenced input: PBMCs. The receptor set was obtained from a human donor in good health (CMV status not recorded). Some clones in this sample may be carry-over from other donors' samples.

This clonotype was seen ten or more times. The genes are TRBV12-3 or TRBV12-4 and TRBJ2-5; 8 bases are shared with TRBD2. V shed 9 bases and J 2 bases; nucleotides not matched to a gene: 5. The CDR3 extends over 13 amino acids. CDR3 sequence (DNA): TGTGCCAGTCACCCGGGGGGGCAAGAGACCCAGTACTTC. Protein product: CASHPGGQETQYF.

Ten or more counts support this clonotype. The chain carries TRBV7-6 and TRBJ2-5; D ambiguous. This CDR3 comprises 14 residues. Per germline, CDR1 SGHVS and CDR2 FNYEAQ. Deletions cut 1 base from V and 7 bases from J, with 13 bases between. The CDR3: CASSLGSREGTQYF. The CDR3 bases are TGTGCCAGCAGCTTAGGCAGCAGAGAAGGGACCCAGTACTTC.

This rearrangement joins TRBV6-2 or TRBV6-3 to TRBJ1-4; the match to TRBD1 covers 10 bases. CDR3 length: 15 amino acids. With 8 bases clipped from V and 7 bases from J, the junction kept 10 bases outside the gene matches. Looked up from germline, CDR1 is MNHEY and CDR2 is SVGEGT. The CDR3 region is CASGTGVRLREKLFF. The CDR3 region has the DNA TGTGCCAGCGGGACAGGGGTGCGTCTTCGTGAAAAACTGTTTTTT.

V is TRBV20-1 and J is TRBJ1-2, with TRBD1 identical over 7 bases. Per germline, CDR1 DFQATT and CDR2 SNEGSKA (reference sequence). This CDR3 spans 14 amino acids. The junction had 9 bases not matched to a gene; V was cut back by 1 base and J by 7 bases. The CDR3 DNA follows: TGCAGTGCTAGAGTCCGGCAGGGGGAAAGTGGCTACACCTTC. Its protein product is CSARVRQGESGYTF.

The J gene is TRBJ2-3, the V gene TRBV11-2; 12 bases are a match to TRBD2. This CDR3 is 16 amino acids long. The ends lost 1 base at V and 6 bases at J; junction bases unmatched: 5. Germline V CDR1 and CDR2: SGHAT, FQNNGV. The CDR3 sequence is CASSLVSGTSGDTQYF. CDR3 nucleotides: TGTGCCAGCAGCTTAGTTTCCGGGACTAGCGGGGATACGCAGTATTTT.

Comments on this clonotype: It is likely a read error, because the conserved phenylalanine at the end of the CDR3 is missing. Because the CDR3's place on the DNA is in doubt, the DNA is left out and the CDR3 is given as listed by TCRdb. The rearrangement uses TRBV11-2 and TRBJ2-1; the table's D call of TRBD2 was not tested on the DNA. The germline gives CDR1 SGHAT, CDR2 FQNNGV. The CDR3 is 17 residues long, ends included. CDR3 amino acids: CASRLVLKRGGGNEKFC.

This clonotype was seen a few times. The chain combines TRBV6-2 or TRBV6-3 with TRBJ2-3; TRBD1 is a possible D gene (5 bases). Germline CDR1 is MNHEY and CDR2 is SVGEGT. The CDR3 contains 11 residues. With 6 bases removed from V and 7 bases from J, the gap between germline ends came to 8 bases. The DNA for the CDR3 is TGTGCCAGCAGGGGGCTATATACGCAGTATTTT. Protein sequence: CASRGLYTQYF.

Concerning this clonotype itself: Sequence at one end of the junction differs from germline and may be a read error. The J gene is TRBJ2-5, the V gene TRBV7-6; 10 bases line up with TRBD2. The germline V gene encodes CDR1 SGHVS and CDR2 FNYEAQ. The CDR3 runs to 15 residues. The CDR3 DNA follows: TGTGCTAGCAGCGAAGCGGGGGGGATGTTAGAGACCCAGTACTTC. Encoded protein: CASSEAGGMLETQYF.

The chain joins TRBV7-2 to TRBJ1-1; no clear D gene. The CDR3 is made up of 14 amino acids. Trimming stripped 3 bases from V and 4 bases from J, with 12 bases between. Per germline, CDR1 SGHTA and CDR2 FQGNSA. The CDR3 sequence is CASSFDRAITEAFF. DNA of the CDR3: TGTGCCAGCAGCTTCGATAGGGCGATCACTGAAGCTTTCTTT.

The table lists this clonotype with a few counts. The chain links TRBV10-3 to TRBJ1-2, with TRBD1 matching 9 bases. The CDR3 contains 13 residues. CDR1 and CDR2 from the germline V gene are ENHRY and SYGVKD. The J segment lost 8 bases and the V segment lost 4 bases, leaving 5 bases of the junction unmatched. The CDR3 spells CAISAQGARGYTF. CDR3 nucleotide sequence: TGTGCCATCAGTGCACAGGGGGCGCGAGGCTACACCTTC.

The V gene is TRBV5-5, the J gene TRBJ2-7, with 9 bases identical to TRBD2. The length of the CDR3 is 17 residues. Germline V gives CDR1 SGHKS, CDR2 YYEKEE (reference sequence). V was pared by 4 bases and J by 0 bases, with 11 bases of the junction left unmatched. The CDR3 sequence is CASSPSGVAWSSYEQYF. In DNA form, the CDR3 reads TGTGCCAGCAGCCCTAGCGGGGTGGCTTGGAGCTCCTACGAGCAGTACTTC.

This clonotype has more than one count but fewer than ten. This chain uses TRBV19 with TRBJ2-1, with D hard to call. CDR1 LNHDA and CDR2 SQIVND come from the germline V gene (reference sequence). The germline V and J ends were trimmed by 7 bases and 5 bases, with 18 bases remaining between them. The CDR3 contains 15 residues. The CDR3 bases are TGTGCCAGTAACAAAGGGCTAGTTAAAGACAATGAGCAGTTCTTC. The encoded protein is CASNKGLVKDNEQFF.

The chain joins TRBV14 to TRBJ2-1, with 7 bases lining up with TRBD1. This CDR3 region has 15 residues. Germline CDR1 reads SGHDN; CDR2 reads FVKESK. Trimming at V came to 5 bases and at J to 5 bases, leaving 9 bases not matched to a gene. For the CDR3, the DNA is TGTGCCAGCAGCAACCGGGACAGCAGCAACAATGAGCAGTTCTTC. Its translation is CASSNRDSSNNEQFF.

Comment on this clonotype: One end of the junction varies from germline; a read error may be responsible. CDR3 sequence reads: CARSLVQLAEDFF. The CDR3 DNA reads as TGTGCCAGAAGCTTAGTGCAGTTGGCTGAAGATTTCTTT. The V call is TRBV7-2, the J call TRBJ1-1, with D unclear. CDR1 SGHTA and CDR2 FQGNSA come from the germline V gene. The CDR3 sequence is 13 residues long.

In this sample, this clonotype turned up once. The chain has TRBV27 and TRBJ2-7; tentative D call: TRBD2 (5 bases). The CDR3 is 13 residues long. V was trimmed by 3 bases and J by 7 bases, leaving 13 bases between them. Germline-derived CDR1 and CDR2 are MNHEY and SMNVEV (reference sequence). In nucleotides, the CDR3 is TGTGCCAGCAGTTTCGTCCCTCGGGAAGAGCAGTACTTC. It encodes CASSFVPREEQYF.

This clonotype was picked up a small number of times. The CDR3 nucleotides read TGTGCCAGCGCATTAAAGGGGGCCGGTGAAAAACTGTTTTTT. Translation: CASALKGAGEKLFF. The chain links TRBV7-2 to TRBJ1-4, with 7 bases that match TRBD1. Germline V gives CDR1 SGHTA, CDR2 FQGNSA. Trimming removed 8 bases from V and 7 bases from J; junction bases left unmatched: 10. This CDR3 has 14 amino acids.

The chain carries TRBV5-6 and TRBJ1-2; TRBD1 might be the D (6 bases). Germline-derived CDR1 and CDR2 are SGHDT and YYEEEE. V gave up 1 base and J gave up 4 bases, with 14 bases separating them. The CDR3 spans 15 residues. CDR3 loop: CASSLQGSDPYGYTF. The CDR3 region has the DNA TGTGCCAGCAGCTTGCAGGGGTCGGACCCCTATGGCTACACCTTC.

For the CDR3, the DNA is TGTGCCAGCAGTTTGGGTAGCCCCAGAGAGCAGTACTTC. Protein product: CASSLGSPREQYF. The chain links TRBV27 to TRBJ2-7; D call uncertain. The V gene's germline CDR1 is MNHEY and CDR2 SMNVEV (reference sequence). There are 13 residues in the CDR3. The germline V and J ends were trimmed by 3 bases and 7 bases, with 13 bases remaining between them.

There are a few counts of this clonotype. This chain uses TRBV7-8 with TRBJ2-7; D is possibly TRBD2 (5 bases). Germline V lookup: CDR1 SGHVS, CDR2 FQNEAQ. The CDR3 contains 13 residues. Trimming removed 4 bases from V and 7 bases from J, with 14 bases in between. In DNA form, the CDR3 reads TGTGCCAGCAGCTCTGTTTCCCCGGGGGAGCAGTACTTC. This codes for CASSSVSPGEQYF.

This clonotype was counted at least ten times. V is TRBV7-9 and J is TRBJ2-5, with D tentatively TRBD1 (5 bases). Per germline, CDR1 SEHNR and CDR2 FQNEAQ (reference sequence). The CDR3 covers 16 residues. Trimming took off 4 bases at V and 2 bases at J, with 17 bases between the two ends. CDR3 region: CASSSRLGAEQETQYF. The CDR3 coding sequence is TGTGCCAGCAGCTCCCGGCTAGGGGCGGAGCAAGAGACCCAGTACTTC.

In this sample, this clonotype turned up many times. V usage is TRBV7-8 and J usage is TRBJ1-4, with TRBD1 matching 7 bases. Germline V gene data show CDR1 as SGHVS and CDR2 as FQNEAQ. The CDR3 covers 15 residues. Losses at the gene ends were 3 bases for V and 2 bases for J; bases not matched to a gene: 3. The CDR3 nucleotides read TGTGCCAGCAGCTTCGACAGGGTTACTAATGAAAAACTGTTTTTT. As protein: CASSFDRVTNEKLFF.

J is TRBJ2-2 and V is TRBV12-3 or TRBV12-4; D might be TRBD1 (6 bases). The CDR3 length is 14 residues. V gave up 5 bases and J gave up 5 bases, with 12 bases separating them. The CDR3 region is CASSRTVATGELFF. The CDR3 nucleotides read TGTGCCAGCAGTAGGACAGTGGCGACCGGGGAGCTGTTTTTT.